This is a list of T cell receptor beta chains from one sample in a study of T-cell reconstitution after alpha-beta-depleted transplantation in children. TCRdb recomputed calls from the PCR reads with MiXCR, one row per CDR3 protein. Among hundreds of thousands of distinct CDR3 sequences, roughly 17% were seen once, and the ten largest hold roughly two fifths. Material: PBMCs, mostly from graft donor cells, obtained 360 days after TCRalphabeta/CD19-depleted stem cell transplant. These receptor sequences come from a male patient under 10 years old who had a stem cell transplant for acute lymphoblastic leukemia, so the T cells may come from the graft donor. The conserved cysteine and the conserved F or W are not part of the CDR3 here. The order of the fields is V gene, clone size, CDR3 protein. A clone size is listed for some rows: how often the clone was seen (once, few, many), or a class if it is expanded.

TRBV10-3,.,ASGRGDPLSYNEQF
TRBV7-2,.,ASSLTGRHYGYT
TRBV7-3,many,ASSPAHGGETQY
TRBV5-1,few,ASSLWDRVSGELF
TRBV5-1,.,ASSPDRGSPQH
TRBV25-1,few,ASSLGQGAGGYT
TRBV7-3,.,ASSLTGPEQF
TRBV5-1,few,ASSLMGGYEQY
TRBV12-5,.,AKWVLVYNEQF
TRBV19,few,ASSTALGLYNEQF
TRBV28,.,ASSLFASPYEQY
TRBV12-3/TRBV12-4,.,ASSFIGADTQY